Listed here are 8 T cell receptor beta chains from one sample, sequenced in a study of T-cell reconstitution after alpha-beta-depleted transplantation in children. Unique molecular identifiers tagged the TCRbeta library. Using its own MiXCR run on the PCR reads, TCRdb lists one record per CDR3 protein. This sample has around 400,000 distinct CDR3 sequences, with 20% found just once. Sequences were derived from PBMCs from the stem cell graft donor, sampled from the stem cell graft. Receptors were obtained from a human donor who donated a stem cell graft to a child with acute myeloid leukemia.

Written as DNA, the CDR3 is TGTGCCAGCGGAGGGGGGGGTCTCCCAGATACGCAGTATTTT. Its translation: CASGGGGLPDTQYF. This rearrangement joins TRBV12-3 or TRBV12-4 to TRBJ2-3, with a tentative D call TRBD2 (7 bases). V shed 8 bases and J shed 4 bases, with 16 bases lying between them. CDR3 length: 14 amino acids.

This clonotype was counted at least ten times. The chain employs TRBV12-3 or TRBV12-4 and TRBJ2-3; 12 nucleotides agree with TRBD2. V was clipped by 6 bases and J by 6 bases; unmatched bases: 4. CDR3 size: 14 residues. Here the CDR3 reads CASSRGTSGDTQYF. The CDR3 DNA sequence: TGTGCCAGCAGCCGCGGGACTAGCGGGGATACGCAGTATTTT.

Many counts were recorded for this clonotype. The chain carries TRBV29-1 and TRBJ1-2; D remains unclear. The CDR3 consists of 9 residues. Trimming pared 3 bases from V and 4 bases from J, leaving 0 bases between. From germline, CDR1 is SQVTM and CDR2 ANQGSEA. CDR3 protein: CSVDYGYTF. CDR3 sequence (DNA): TGCAGCGTTGACTATGGCTACACCTTC.

V is TRBV2 and J is TRBJ2-7; 10 bases line up with TRBD2. Germline V gene sequence: CDR1 SNHLY, CDR2 FYNNEI. Germline trimming cut 6 bases from V and 3 bases from J; bases unmatched to any gene: 5. The CDR3 extends over 14 amino acids. The CDR3: CASRTSGRGYEQYF. The CDR3 DNA sequence: TGTGCCAGCAGAACCAGCGGGAGGGGCTACGAGCAGTACTTC.

The chain combines TRBV5-1 with TRBJ2-1, with D unclear. The CDR3 loop spans 13 amino acids. CDR1 and CDR2 (germline): SGHRS, YFSETQ. Trimming took off 3 bases at V and 4 bases at J, with 8 bases between the two ends. CDR3 DNA sequence: TGCGCCAGCAGCTGGAACAGTTACAATGAGCAGTTCTTC. This codes for CASSWNSYNEQFF.

The V gene is TRBV7-2, the J gene TRBJ2-2; D not certain. Trimming took off 2 bases at V and 5 bases at J, with 12 bases between the two ends. The CDR3 runs to 15 residues. Germline V lookup: CDR1 SGHTA, CDR2 FQGNSA. CDR3 sequence reads: CASSLSMLGTGELFF. The CDR3 region has the DNA TGTGCCAGCAGCTTATCGATGTTGGGAACCGGGGAGCTGTTTTTT.

This clonotype was seen a few times. The chain uses TRBV4-1 and TRBJ2-1, with D perhaps being TRBD1 or TRBD2 (5 bases each). The germline gives CDR1 MGHRA, CDR2 YSYEKL. The V and J ends lost 0 bases and 12 bases respectively, with 12 bases between them. The CDR3 has 13 amino acids. The DNA of the CDR3 is TGCGCCAGCAGCCAAGATCCGACGGGACGGCAGTTCTTC. This translates into CASSQDPTGRQFF.

V gene TRBV3-1 combines with J gene TRBJ2-7, with 7 bases fitting TRBD1. Germline CDR1 reads LGHDT; CDR2 reads YNNKEL (reference sequence). Trimming removed 6 bases from V and 0 bases from J; junction bases left unmatched: 5. The CDR3 sequence is 14 residues long. CDR3 loop: CASSPTGASYEQYF. CDR3 bases: TGTGCCAGCAGTCCCACAGGGGCCTCCTACGAGCAGTACTTC.